This T cell receptor beta chain derives from a study of T cell repertoires in cytomegalovirus infection. TCRdb used MiXCR to reprocess the reads, holding one entry per CDR3 protein. The data hold around 34,000 distinct CDR3 sequences, with about 50% observed a single time. Study results and limitations: Public TCR beta family frequency separated CMV-and-HLA carriers, including in an independent cohort.

The germline gives CDR1 SGHTA, CDR2 FQGNSA. V gave up 1 base and J gave up 4 bases, with 10 bases separating them. CDR3 size: 14 residues. The table lists this clonotype with many counts. The antigen is undetermined. Source: CD8+ T cells from cultured PBMCs, taken from culture after CMV antigen stimulation. The chain has TRBV7-2 and TRBJ1-1; D is possibly TRBD1 (5 bases). The TCR was taken from a human donor in good health (CMV status not recorded). Some clones in this sample may be carry-over from other donors' samples. The CDR3 reads CASSLVSGGTEAFF. The CDR3 bases are TGTGCCAGCAGCTTAGTGTCCGGGGGCACTGAAGCTTTCTTT. The full variable domain, in which reference TRBV7-2 and TRBJ1-1 provide the parts outside the CDR3, is GAGVSQSPSNKVTEKGKDVELRCDPISGHTALYWYRQSLGQGLEFLIYFQGNSAPDKSGLPSDRFSAERTGGSVSTLTIQRTQQEDSAVYLCASSLVSGGTEAFFGQGTRLTVV.